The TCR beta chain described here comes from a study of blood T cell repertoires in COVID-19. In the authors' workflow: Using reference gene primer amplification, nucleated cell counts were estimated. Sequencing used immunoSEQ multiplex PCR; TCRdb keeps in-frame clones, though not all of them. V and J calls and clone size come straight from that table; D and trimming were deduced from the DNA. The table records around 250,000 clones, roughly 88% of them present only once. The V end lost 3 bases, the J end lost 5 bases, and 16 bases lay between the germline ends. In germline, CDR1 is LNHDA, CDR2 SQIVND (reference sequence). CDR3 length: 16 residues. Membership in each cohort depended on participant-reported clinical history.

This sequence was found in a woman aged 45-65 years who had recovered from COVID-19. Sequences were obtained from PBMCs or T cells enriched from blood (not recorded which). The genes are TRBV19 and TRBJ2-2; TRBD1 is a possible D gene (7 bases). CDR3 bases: TGTGCCAGTAGTATCGGCAGGGGGGTTATAACCGGGGAGCTGTTTTTT. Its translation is CASSIGRGVITGELFF.